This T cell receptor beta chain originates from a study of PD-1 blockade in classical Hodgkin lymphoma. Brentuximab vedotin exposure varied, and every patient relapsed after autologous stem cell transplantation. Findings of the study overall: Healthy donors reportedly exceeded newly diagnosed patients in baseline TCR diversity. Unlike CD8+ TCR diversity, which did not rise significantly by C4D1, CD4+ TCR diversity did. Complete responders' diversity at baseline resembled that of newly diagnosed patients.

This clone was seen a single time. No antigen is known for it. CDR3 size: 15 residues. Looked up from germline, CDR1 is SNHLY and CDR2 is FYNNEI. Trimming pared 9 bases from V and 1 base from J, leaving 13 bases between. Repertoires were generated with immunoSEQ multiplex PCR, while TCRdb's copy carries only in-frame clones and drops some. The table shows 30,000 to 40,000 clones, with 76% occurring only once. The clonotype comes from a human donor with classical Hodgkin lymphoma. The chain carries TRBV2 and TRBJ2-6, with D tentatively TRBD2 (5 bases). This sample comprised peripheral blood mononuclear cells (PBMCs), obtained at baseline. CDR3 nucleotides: TGTGCCAGAGACGCCCGAGGGTCTGGGGCCAACGTCCTGACTTTC. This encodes CARDARGSGANVLTF.